The 27 T cell receptor beta chains below all came from one sample that was sequenced in a study of shared clonotypes between healthy human individuals. Clones were read by immunoSEQ multiplex PCR, and TCRdb kept only the in-frame ones, dropping some. The repertoire holds roughly 1,500,000 clones, with 95% to 99% as singletons. Sequencing input: naive CD4+ T cells sorted from blood. Sample subset: CD45RA+ positively selected. The receptors derive from a young man in good health.

The rearrangement links TRBV10-1 to TRBJ2-1, with 7 bases identical to TRBD2. V lost 0 bases to trimming and J lost 8 bases; unmatched junction nucleotides: 10. The germline V gene has CDR1 WNHNN and CDR2 SYGVQD (reference sequence). This CDR3 spans 16 amino acids. CDR3 DNA sequence: TGCGCCAGCAGTGAGTCTCCCGGGAGGTTTAACGATGAGCAGTTCTTC. Its translation: CASSESPGRFNDEQFF.

The chain uses TRBV7-2 and TRBJ2-7; D call uncertain. Per germline, CDR1 SGHTA and CDR2 FQGNSA. Deletions cut 3 bases from V and 0 bases from J, with 9 bases between. This CDR3 has 14 residues. The chain's CDR3 is CASSFAETSYEQYF. For the CDR3, the DNA is TGTGCCAGCAGCTTCGCGGAAACCTCCTACGAGCAGTACTTC.

The chain employs TRBV7-2 and TRBJ2-5, with 10 bases identical to TRBD2. TRBJ2-7 matches the DNA end more closely, so the J call is doubtful. CDR1 is SGHTA and CDR2 is FQGNSA in the germline V gene. The CDR3 totals 14 residues. In DNA form, the CDR3 reads TGTGCCAGCAGCTTACGCCTAGCGGGAGACGAGCAGTACTTC. It is translated as CASSLRLAGDEQYF.

About this clone itself: Different DNA sequences within this sample yield the same CDR3. The rearrangement joins TRBV5-4 to TRBJ1-3, with D uncertain. Trimming shortened V by 0 bases and J by 0 bases, and 4 bases separated the two germline ends. Germline CDR1 SGHNT, CDR2 YYREEE (reference sequence). The CDR3 spans 14 residues. CDR3 protein: CASSLGGSGNTIYF. DNA of the CDR3: TGTGCCAGCAGCTTGGGCGGCTCTGGAAACACCATATATTTT.

This chain joins TRBV5-1 and TRBJ2-2; 8 bases agree with TRBD1. The trim removed 4 bases at V and 0 bases at J, leaving 14 bases unmatched. This CDR3 region has 19 residues. CDR1 is SGHRS and CDR2 is YFSETQ in the germline V gene. CDR3 amino acids: CASSRTGRTVLANTGELFF. As DNA, the CDR3 is TGCGCCAGCAGCCGGACAGGGAGAACGGTGCTGGCGAACACCGGGGAGCTGTTTTTT.

This chain connects TRBV27 to TRBJ2-7; D is perhaps TRBD1 (5 bases). From germline, CDR1 is MNHEY and CDR2 SMNVEV (reference sequence). Trimming shortened V by 5 bases and J by 1 base, and 15 bases separated the two germline ends. The CDR3 has 15 residues. The CDR3 bases are TGTGCCAGCAGTCCCCGACAGCCACGTTCCTACGAGCAGTACTTC. Amino acid sequence: CASSPRQPRSYEQYF.

Worth noting for this clone: Other DNA sequences of this sample code for an identical CDR3. The V gene is TRBV7-3, the J gene TRBJ1-5; D not certain. The CDR3 spans 13 residues. V dropped 1 base and J dropped 0 bases, with 1 base sitting between them. CDR1 and CDR2 from the germline V gene are SGHTA and FQGTGA. In DNA, the CDR3 is TGTGCCAGCAGCTTAAATAGCAATCAGCCCCAGCATTTT. The encoded protein is CASSLNSNQPQHF. Full variable domain (missing parts from reference TRBV7-3 and TRBJ1-5): GAGVSQTPSNKVTEKGKYVELRCDPISGHTALYWYRQSLGQGPEFLIYFQGTGAADDSGLPNDRFFAVRPEGSVSTLKIQRTERGDSAVYLCASSLNSNQPQHFGDGTRLSIL.

This clone came up a few times. The rearrangement joins TRBV5-1 to TRBJ2-2; D not resolved. Germline CDR1 SGHRS, CDR2 YFSETQ. The V end was cut by 1 base, the J end by 0 bases, with 4 bases between. This CDR3 has 14 amino acids. Here the CDR3 DNA reads TGCGCCAGCAGCTTGCTCTCGAACACCGGGGAGCTGTTTTTT. Its protein is CASSLLSNTGELFF.

The gene calls are TRBV11-2 and TRBJ2-1; 10 nucleotides line up with TRBD2. The CDR3 runs to 16 residues. Germline V gene sequence: CDR1 SGHAT, CDR2 FQNNGV. After removal of 4 bases from V and 8 bases from J, the junction contained 11 bases not matched to a gene. The CDR3 loop reads CASSYTSGTRFYEQFF. The CDR3 nucleotides read TGTGCCAGCAGCTATACTAGCGGGACTCGTTTCTATGAGCAGTTCTTC.

The chain combines TRBV6-1 with TRBJ2-1; 7 bases align to TRBD2. Germline V CDR1 and CDR2: MNHNS, SASEGT. The CDR3 has 15 amino acids. J gave up 0 bases and V 7 bases, and 6 bases lay outside the gene matches. CDR3 bases: TGTGCCAGCACCAACCTAGCGGTCTCCTACAATGAGCAGTTCTTC. Translated, it gives CASTNLAVSYNEQFF.

This rearrangement joins TRBV28 to TRBJ2-3; D possibly corresponds to TRBD2 (5 bases). This CDR3 comprises 12 residues. Germline V gene sequence: CDR1 MDHEN, CDR2 SYDVKM. The V end lost 5 bases, the J end lost 4 bases, and 7 bases lay between the germline ends. DNA of the CDR3: TGTGCCAGCAGTGAGGAGGCAGATACGCAGTATTTT. It translates to CASSEEADTQYF.

This clone was detected only once. The chain joins TRBV6-1 to TRBJ1-3; D uncertain. V was clipped by 2 bases and J by 0 bases, with 5 bases between them. This CDR3 contains 14 residues. Germline V CDR1 and CDR2: MNHNS, SASEGT. The CDR3 is CASSEIDSGNTIYF. For the CDR3, the DNA is TGTGCCAGCAGTGAAATAGACTCTGGAAACACCATATATTTT.

The chain's CDR3 is CASSLAIRISYNEQFF. The CDR3 nucleotides are TGCGCCAGCAGCTTGGCCATCCGGATCTCCTACAATGAGCAGTTCTTC. J is TRBJ2-1 and V is TRBV5-1, with D uncertain. Germline V gene data show CDR1 as SGHRS and CDR2 as YFSETQ. The ends were cut back, 0 bases at V and 0 bases at J, with 10 bases in the middle. The CDR3 totals 16 residues.

The chain joins TRBV5-1 to TRBJ1-5; TRBD1 matches at 12 bases. The CDR3 contains 16 residues. Germline CDR1 SGHRS, CDR2 YFSETQ. V lost 4 bases and J lost 5; bases outside the gene matches: 7. DNA for the CDR3: TGCGCCAGCAGCAGTGGGACAGGGGGCCTCCATCAGCCCCAGCATTTT. This sequence encodes CASSSGTGGLHQPQHF.

The chain links TRBV7-3 to TRBJ2-3; D may be TRBD1 (6 bases). This CDR3 has 16 residues. V was clipped by 5 bases and J by 0 bases, with 15 bases between them. The V gene's germline CDR1 is SGHTA and CDR2 FQGTGA. The CDR3 sequence: CASSRQDSTSTDTQYF. DNA of the CDR3: TGTGCCAGCAGCAGACAGGACAGCACTAGCACAGATACGCAGTATTTT. Looking up the rest from reference TRBV7-3 and TRBJ2-3 gives the full variable domain: GAGVSQTPSNKVTEKGKYVELRCDPISGHTALYWYRQSLGQGPEFLIYFQGTGAADDSGLPNDRFFAVRPEGSVSTLKIQRTERGDSAVYLCASSRQDSTSTDTQYFGPGTRLTVL.

The chain links TRBV30 to TRBJ2-2; D not resolved. V lost 2 bases and J lost 5, with 0 bases in between. CDR3 size: 10 residues. CDR1 is GTSNPN, CDR2 SVGIG, per germline (reference sequence). The CDR3 DNA reads as TGTGCCTGGAGTACCGGGGAGCTGTTTTTT. It yields the protein CAWSTGELFF.

V is TRBV28 and J is TRBJ1-5, with D hard to call. The germline V gene encodes CDR1 MDHEN and CDR2 SYDVKM. The V end was cut by 5 bases, the J end by 0 bases, with 14 bases between. The CDR3 has 16 residues. The CDR3 spells CASSPPRILSNQPQHF. In DNA, the CDR3 is TGTGCCAGCAGTCCCCCTCGGATTCTTAGCAATCAGCCCCAGCATTTT.

Regarding this clone: The same CDR3 arises from other DNA sequences in this sample as well. The DNA for the CDR3 is TGCAGCGTTGGGGGGGCGCGTGAGACCCAGTACTTC. It yields the protein CSVGGARETQYF. The chain is built from TRBV29-1 and TRBJ2-5, with D tentatively TRBD1 or TRBD2 (6 bases each). Per germline, CDR1 SQVTM and CDR2 ANQGSEA. Trimming removed 4 bases from V and 5 bases from J, with 11 bases in between. This CDR3 is built from 12 residues.

The chain uses TRBV9 and TRBJ2-5, with D perhaps matching TRBD2 (5 bases). V was shortened by 0 bases and J by 0 bases, with 12 bases between the two germline ends. The CDR3 loop spans 16 amino acids. Per the germline V gene, CDR1 is SGDLS and CDR2 is YYNGEE. Here the CDR3 reads CASSVVWGVYQETQYF. The CDR3 DNA reads as TGTGCCAGCAGCGTAGTCTGGGGAGTGTACCAAGAGACCCAGTACTTC.

The chain couples TRBV2 to TRBJ2-3; possibly TRBD2 for D (6 bases). This CDR3 is 13 amino acids long. Trimming took 3 bases from V and 10 from J, leaving 14 bases between them. CDR1 and CDR2 (germline): SNHLY, FYNNEI. The CDR3 protein is CASSEFLGGAQYF. DNA for the CDR3: TGTGCCAGCAGTGAGTTCCTGGGGGGTGCGCAGTATTTT. Full variable domain (remainder filled in from reference TRBV2 and TRBJ2-3): EPEVTQTPSHQVTQMGQEVILRCVPISNHLYFYWYRQILGQKVEFLVSFYNNEISEKSEIFDDQFSVERPDGSNFTLKIRSTKLEDSAMYFCASSEFLGGAQYFGPGTRLTVL.

This chain uses TRBV10-3 with TRBJ2-3; D may be TRBD1 (6 bases). V lost 6 bases to trimming and J lost 4 bases, with 14 bases between them. Germline V gene sequence: CDR1 ENHRY, CDR2 SYGVKD. This CDR3 spans 14 amino acids. This chain's CDR3 is CAIRETQGPDTQYF. The CDR3, as DNA: TGTGCCATCAGAGAGACACAGGGCCCAGATACGCAGTATTTT.

The chain links TRBV6-1 to TRBJ2-7; D gene ambiguous. Deletions cut 6 bases from V and 3 bases from J, with 9 bases between. The CDR3 runs 12 residues. Germline CDR1 and CDR2: MNHNS and SASEGT. The CDR3 nucleotides read TGTGCCAGCAGGCAACCCAGCTACGAGCAGTACTTC. Its protein product is CASRQPSYEQYF.

The chain is built from TRBV29-1 and TRBJ2-5; D is undetermined. In germline, CDR1 is SQVTM, CDR2 ANQGSEA. V shed 7 bases and J shed 5 bases, with 11 bases lying between them. CDR3 length equals 11 residues. CDR3 loop: CSGDLLETQYF. As DNA, the CDR3 is TGCAGCGGAGACCTTTTGGAGACCCAGTACTTC. Combining the CDR3 with reference TRBV29-1 and TRBJ2-5 gives the whole variable domain SAVISQKPSRDICQRGTSLTIQCQVDSQVTMMFWYRQQPGQSLTLIATANQGSEATYESGFVIDKFPISRPNLTFSTLTVSNMSPEDSSIYLCSGDLLETQYFGPGTRLLVL.

The rearrangement links TRBV10-3 to TRBJ2-7; 8 nucleotides line up with TRBD2. The CDR3 has 15 amino acids. V shed 1 base and J 0 bases; nucleotides not matched to a gene: 2. Germline CDR1 ENHRY, CDR2 SYGVKD. CDR3 loop: CAISEFGTSSYEQYF. The CDR3 coding sequence is TGTGCCATCAGTGAGTTTGGGACTAGCTCCTACGAGCAGTACTTC.

This clone was observed once. The rearrangement joins TRBV5-1 to TRBJ2-2; the match to TRBD2 covers 7 bases. V shed 0 bases and J 5 bases; nucleotides not matched to a gene: 4. Looked up from germline, CDR1 is SGHRS and CDR2 is YFSETQ. This CDR3 spans 15 amino acids. CDR3 DNA sequence: TGCGCCAGCAGCTTGGGTCCAGCGGGGACCGGGGAGCTGTTTTTT. It specifies CASSLGPAGTGELFF.

The J gene is TRBJ1-1, the V gene TRBV18; TRBD1 is a possible D gene (5 bases). The germline gives CDR1 KGHSH, CDR2 LQKENI. V was trimmed by 10 bases and J by 2 bases, leaving 17 bases between them. This CDR3 is built from 14 residues. Written as DNA, the CDR3 is TGTGCCACGTGCCGGGACGGTGGAAACACTGAAGCTTTCTTT. Encoded protein: CATCRDGGNTEAFF.

V and J are TRBV29-1 and TRBJ2-3, with 12 bases aligning to TRBD2. This CDR3 is 13 amino acids long. Germline V gene lookup returns CDR1 SQVTM and CDR2 ANQGSEA. J lost 8 bases, V lost 7 bases, and 7 bases had no gene match. CDR3 nucleotide sequence: TGCAGCGGGGGTCTAGCGGGAGGGCCTACGCAGTATTTT. It codes for CSGGLAGGPTQYF.